This T cell receptor beta chain appears in the sequencing data of a study of OX40 agonist ivuxolimab in advanced cancers. With regard to the full study: Ivuxolimab, which targeted the costimulatory receptor OX40 (CD134), was an agonistic, fully human IgG2 monoclonal antibody. Intravenous ivuxolimab was administered to patients every 2 weeks at six dose levels: 0.01, 0.1, 0.3, 1.5, 3 and 10 mg/kg. Among the roughly 50 dose-escalation patients, some 20 had hepatocellular carcinoma, 15 or so melanoma, 9 renal cell carcinoma and 9 head and neck cancer. The dose-escalation cohort was about 83% male with a mean age of approximately 60 years, ranging from about 20 to 85. Patients were allowed to have had prior anti-PD-1, anti-PD-L1 or anti-CTLA-4 therapy, and approximately 40% of the dose-escalation patients had been treated with checkpoint inhibitors. Partial responses were achieved by three dose-escalation patients, of whom one had hepatocellular carcinoma and two had cutaneous melanoma. Peripheral TCRbeta sequencing aimed to test whether ivuxolimab altered TCR sequence diversity and caused clonal T-cell expansion. The monotherapy dose-escalation portion (N of about 50 patients) of the phase I ivuxolimab trial is reported in the paper.

Of note for this clone: Its antigen is currently not known. Base qualities are not provided; no much larger clone lies one nucleotide away.

The trial excluded patients who had a history of autoimmune disease or who were on systemic immunosuppression. Peripheral blood for TCR sequencing was collected from all dose cohorts at baseline, on cycle 4 day 1, and on cycle 7 day 1. Samples came from an open-label, multicenter, first-in-human phase I dose-escalation trial of ivuxolimab. The trial enrolled adults with locally advanced or metastatic head and neck squamous cell, hepatocellular, melanoma or renal cell carcinoma. Before TCR sequencing, CD4+ and CD8+ T cells were separately sorted from peripheral blood. The junction carries 17 bases between V and J, which are trimmed by 6 bases and 4 bases respectively. The CDR3 starts with the cysteine, ends with the phenylalanine, and has 15 residues. The entry retains the CDR3 DNA only, 45 bases that are in frame from base 1. Taken from the germline V gene, the CDR1 and CDR2 loops are SGHNT and YENEEA.

For sequencing of the TCRbeta CDR3 region, genomic DNA was extracted from the sorted cells. The immunoSEQ Assay was used for sequencing of TCRbeta CDR3 regions. TCRdb provides this immuneACCESS table in a form limited to in-frame rearrangements. Some clones are lacking; in checked studies, under half of them reflect an unresolved V gene, and why the rest are absent is not known. Here the sample has tens of thousands of clones; under 95% occur a single time. 0.81% of the sample lies in the top ten. Broad study findings and their caveats: At doses from 0.1 to 3.0 mg/kg, clonal expansion was seen in both CD4+ and CD8+ blood T cells between baseline and week 6. After ivuxolimab, CD8+ T cells had more expanded clones than CD4+ T cells on average. The antigen specificity of the clonally expanded peripheral T cells was not determined. In the 0.1-3.0 mg/kg groups, partial responders had among the lowest normalized peripheral clonal expansion, particularly in CD8+ T cells. Low levels of normalized T-cell clonal expansion were also seen in some nonresponding patients.

This sequence originates from an adult with an advanced solid tumor such as melanoma, head and neck, liver or kidney cancer. The V and J genes are TRBV11-3 and TRBJ2-3; TRBD1 is a possible D gene, resting on 6 matching bases. The sample here was CD4+ or CD8+ T cells sorted from blood, taken in a trial of the OX40 agonist ivuxolimab. At the DNA level, the sequence is TGTGCCAGCAGTCCCAAGGGCAGGGGTCCAGATACGCAGTATTTT. This encodes CASSPKGRGPDTQYF. With the rest looked up from the reference TRBV11-3 and TRBJ2-3 genes rather than sequenced, the full variable domain is EAGVVQSPRYKIIEKKQPVAFWCNPISGHNTLYWYLQNLGQGPELLIRYENEEAVDDSQLPKDRFSAERLKGVDSTLKIQPAELGDSAVYLCASSPKGRGPDTQYFGPGTRLTVL.